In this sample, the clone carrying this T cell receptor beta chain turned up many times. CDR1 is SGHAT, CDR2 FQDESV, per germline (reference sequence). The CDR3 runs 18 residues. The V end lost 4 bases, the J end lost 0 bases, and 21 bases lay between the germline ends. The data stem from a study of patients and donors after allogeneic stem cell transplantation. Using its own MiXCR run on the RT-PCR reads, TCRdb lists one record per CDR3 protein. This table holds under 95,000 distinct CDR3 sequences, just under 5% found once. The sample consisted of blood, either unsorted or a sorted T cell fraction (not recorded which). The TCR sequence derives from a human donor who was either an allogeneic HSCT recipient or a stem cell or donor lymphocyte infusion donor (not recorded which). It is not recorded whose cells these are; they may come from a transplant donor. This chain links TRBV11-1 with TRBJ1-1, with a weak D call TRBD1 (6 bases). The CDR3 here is CASSSISVKGHMNTEAFF. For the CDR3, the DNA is TGTGCCAGCAGCTCTATATCGGTAAAGGGACACATGAACACTGAAGCTTTCTTT.